This T cell receptor (beta chain) appears in the sequencing data of a study of T cells in Graves' hyperthyroidism and ophthalmopathy. Regarding the study as a whole: Also found in blood were most expanded thyroid clonotypes above 0.001.

Amplified regions were TCR beta CDR3 sequences from RNA transcripts. TCR CDR3 underwent first-round RT-PCR with the HTBI primer set. From the multiplex PCR reads, TCRdb called clonotypes with MiXCR, one entry per CDR3 protein. The sample contains some 420,000 distinct CDR3 sequences, roughly 15% of which appear only once. This clonotype was seen many times. The antigen remains unidentified. Unmatched junction bases numbered 7, after V lost 8 bases and J lost 5 bases. Germline CDR1 and CDR2: SGHAT and FQNNGV. The CDR3 has 13 amino acids. The PBMCs studied were ones that came from 10 ml fresh peripheral blood.

Sequencing used blood. The TCR comes from a woman aged 18-29 years with Graves' hyperthyroidism. The chain carries TRBV11-2 and TRBJ2-7, with 9 bases identical to TRBD1. The CDR3 nucleotides read TGTGCCAGCGACCGGGACAGGGTCAACGAGCAGTACTTC. Protein sequence: CASDRDRVNEQYF.